This TCR beta chain comes out of a study of response to subunit inactivated influenza vaccine. Study outcomes and limitations: The authors put forward the suggestion that each seasonal influenza vaccination may bring in only a limited number of new T cells.

TCRdb recomputed calls from the RT-PCR reads with MiXCR, one row per CDR3 protein. The table records under 550,000 distinct CDR3 sequences, approximately 7.6% of them present only once. The table lists this clonotype with a few counts. Its antigen remains unknown. CDR3 size: 13 residues. Germline loops: CDR1 LNHNV, CDR2 YYDKDF (reference sequence). V was cut by 2 bases and J by 8 bases, with 10 bases left in between. The chain employs TRBV15 and TRBJ2-1; no reliable D call. This sequence originates from a man aged 50 to 69 who received an inactivated influenza vaccine. The sequenced sample was PBMCs from blood, obtained about 23 months after vaccination. The CDR3 region is CATSRNDRDEQFF. In nucleotides, the CDR3 is TGTGCCACCAGCAGAAACGACCGGGATGAGCAGTTCTTC. The full variable domain, completed using reference TRBV15 and TRBJ2-1, is DAMVIQNPRYQVTQFGKPVTLSCSQTLNHNVMYWYQQKSSQAPKLLFHYYDKDFNNEADTPDNFQSRRPNTSFCFLDIRSPGLGDTAMYLCATSRNDRDEQFFGPGTRLTVL.